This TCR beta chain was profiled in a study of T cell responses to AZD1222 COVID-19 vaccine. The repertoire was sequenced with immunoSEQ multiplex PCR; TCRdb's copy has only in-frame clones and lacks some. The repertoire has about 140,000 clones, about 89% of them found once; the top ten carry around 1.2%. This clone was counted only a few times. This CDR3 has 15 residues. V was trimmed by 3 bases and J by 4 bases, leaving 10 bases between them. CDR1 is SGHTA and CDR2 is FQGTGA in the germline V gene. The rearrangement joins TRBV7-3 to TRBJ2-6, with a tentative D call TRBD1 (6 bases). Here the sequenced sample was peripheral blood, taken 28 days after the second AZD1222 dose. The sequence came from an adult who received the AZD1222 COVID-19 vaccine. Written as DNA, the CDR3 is TGTGCCAGCAGCTTGCAGGGGACCGGGGCCAACGTCCTGACTTTC. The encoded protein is CASSLQGTGANVLTF.